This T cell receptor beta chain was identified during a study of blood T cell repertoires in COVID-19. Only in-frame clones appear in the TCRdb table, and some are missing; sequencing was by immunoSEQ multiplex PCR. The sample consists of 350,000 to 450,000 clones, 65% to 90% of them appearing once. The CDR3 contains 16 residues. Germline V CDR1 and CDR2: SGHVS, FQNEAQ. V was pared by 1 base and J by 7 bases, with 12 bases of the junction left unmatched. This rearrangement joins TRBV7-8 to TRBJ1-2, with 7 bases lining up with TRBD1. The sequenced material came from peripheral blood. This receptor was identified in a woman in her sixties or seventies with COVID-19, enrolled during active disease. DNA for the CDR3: TGTGCCAGCAGCTTAGAAGAAACAGGGGCCTTTAGTGGCTACACCTTC. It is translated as CASSLEETGAFSGYTF.